This T cell receptor beta chain is from a study of cytomegalovirus exposure and HLA in healthy donors. Primers: 60 Vbeta forward and 13 Jbeta reverse. Repertoires were generated with immunoSEQ multiplex PCR, while TCRdb's copy carries only in-frame clones and drops some. The sample lists about 31,000 clones, roughly 67% seen once, with roughly a tenth in the top ten. Trimming cost V 5 bases and J 4 bases; bases outside gene matches: 13. Germline V gives CDR1 LNHNV, CDR2 YYDKDF (reference sequence). This CDR3 has 16 amino acids. The sample comprised PBMCs. The TCR comes from a man between 35 and 55 years old in good health and CMV-seropositive. The chain is built from TRBV15 and TRBJ2-7; TRBD1 aligns across 8 bases. In DNA form, the CDR3 reads TGTGCCACCAGCTCCCCCGGACAGGGACGGGTATACGAGCAGTACTTC. Translated: CATSSPGQGRVYEQYF.